The entry below describes one TCR beta chain. Its antigen has not been determined. No quality values exist for individual bases; no much larger clone is one base distant. TCRbeta CDR3 regions were amplified from genomic DNA by means of the immunoSEQ Assay, a bias-controlled multiplex PCR. The paper's data handling went like this. The number of nucleated cells in each sample was estimated by amplification of reference gene primers within the assay. To quantify the absolute abundance of each unique TCRbeta CDR3 rearrangement, sequence reads were collapsed and filtered. Productive Simpson clonality was computed per sample as the square root of Simpson's diversity index over productive rearrangements. TCRdb took this table from immuneACCESS and kept in-frame rearrangements with V and J called. Such tables lack part of the clones; where checked against another copy, unresolved V genes explain under half of the gap, and the rest is unexplained. Clone size and V and J calls were adopted from that table, with D and trimming inferred from the DNA. The sample table records around 25,000 clones; 89% of these occur just once. Of the sample, approximately 9.8% is held by the ten largest clones.

The data derive from a study of blood T cell repertoires in COVID-19 (dated by TCRdb to the early 2020s). Looking at the study overall: The collaborator samples originated in the United States, Italy and Spain and spanned the acute and convalescent phases of COVID-19. The material from the prospective study consisted of cDNA or gDNA derived from T cells, B-cell-depleted T cells, or PBMCs. The dataset comprised deeply sampled blood TCRbeta repertoires from subjects exposed to, actively infected with, or recovered from COVID-19. The repertoires were released in a freely available public database intended as a resource for research on the immune response to SARS-CoV-2. Samples were obtained from the ongoing ImmuneRACE study (first 160 participants) and from roughly 1,300 subjects provided by 6 global collaborators. A de-identified subject ID, COVID-19 status, age in years and sex were almost always included in the sample metadata. Where available, HLA class I and class II types were obtained from metadata supplied by the sample provider rather than from assay-based typing.

Collaborating institutions collected whole blood in K2EDTA tubes following their own protocols. Collaborator samples were shipped for TCRbeta analysis as frozen whole blood, isolated PBMCs, or DNA extracted from either sample type. Findings and caveats that apply to the study as a whole: Clinical and demographic metadata were provided uncurated, with the amount varying by source and participant.

The sequence came from a man between 65 and 85 years old with acute or convalescent COVID-19. The source material was peripheral blood.

The DNA sequence is as follows: TGTGCCAGCAGCTTGGACAGGGCTGGAAATGAAAAACTGTTTTTT. The translation is CASSLDRAGNEKLFF. The rearranged segments are TRBV5-4 and TRBJ1-4; a weak D assignment points to TRBD1 (6 bases agree). For CDR1 and CDR2, the germline V gene (reference sequence) lists SGHNT and YYREEE. Cut back by 0 bases and 5 bases, the V and J ends lie 11 bases apart. From its cysteine to its phenylalanine, the CDR3 spans 15 amino acids. Kept here is only the CDR3 DNA, which spans 45 bases and is read in frame from base 1.